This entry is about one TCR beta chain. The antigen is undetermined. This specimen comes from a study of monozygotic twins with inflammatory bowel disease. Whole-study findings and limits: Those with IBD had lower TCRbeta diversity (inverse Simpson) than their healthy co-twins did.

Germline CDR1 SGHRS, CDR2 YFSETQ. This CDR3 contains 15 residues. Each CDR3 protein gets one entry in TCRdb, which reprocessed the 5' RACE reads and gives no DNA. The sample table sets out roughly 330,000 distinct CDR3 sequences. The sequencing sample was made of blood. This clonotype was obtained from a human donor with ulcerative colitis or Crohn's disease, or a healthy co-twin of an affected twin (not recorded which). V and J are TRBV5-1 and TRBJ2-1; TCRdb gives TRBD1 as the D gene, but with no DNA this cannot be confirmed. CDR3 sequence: CASSPSPGSYNEQFF.